Reported below is one T cell receptor beta chain. This clone was detected only once. The antigen it recognizes is unknown. Base qualities are not provided; no much larger clone lies one nucleotide away. The sample originates from a study of a mutant IDH1 vaccine in newly diagnosed glioma (dated by TCRdb to the early 2020s). With regard to the full study: The roughly 33 treated patients were 62.5% male and around 40% female, with a mean age of 40.4 years. Longitudinal TCRB deep sequencing was performed for around 23 treated patients wherever samples were available for exploratory analyses. Prior to enrollment, standard therapy consisting of radiotherapy alone, temozolomide alone, or radiochemotherapy with temozolomide had been administered to patients, with the combination being received by most patients. Peripheral blood samples were drawn at six visits, namely V03 (baseline), V05, V07, V10, V12 and V13. Overall study results and their limits: Selection of PBMC samples for TCRB deep sequencing was based on availability. The authors stated that sample limitations prevented analyses of patient blood samples from being reproduced. Changes in the top peripheral T cell clonotypes picked up by TCRB sequencing did not appear to be linked to pseudoprogression. Immune responses induced by the vaccine were seen in about 93% of patients across multiple MHC alleles.

Libraries were made using the immunoSEQ multiplex PCR assay. Following the manufacturer's protocol, the hsTCRB Kit was used to amplify rearranged TCR beta chain sequences. An Illumina MiSeq was used to sequence the TCRB libraries. The study's own analysis went as follows. The proprietary platform of the kit vendor was used for demultiplexing, trimming and gene mapping. TCRdb re-hosts the immuneACCESS table, in-frame sequences only. Its copies lack some clones; in the studies checked, an unresolved V gene accounts for under half of them, and the cause for the rest is not known. The D gene and trimming were derived from the DNA, and the V and J assignments and clone size from that table. A total of 30,000 to 40,000 clones appear in this sample, around 90% of them only once. The top ten constitute 18% of the sample. CDR1 SGHTA and CDR2 FQGNSA are derived from the germline V gene. The V end gives up 0 bases and the J end 10 bases, leaving 8 bases in the junction not matched to a gene. The CDR3 measures 16 amino acids from cysteine to phenylalanine. The entry retains the CDR3 DNA only, 48 bases that are in frame from base 1.

What the time point label conveys for this sample: baseline, week 1 (first vaccination visit). Per the publication, the treatment or condition label means: pre-vaccination baseline after standard-of-care therapy. The donors had newly diagnosed IDH1-mutant astrocytomas of WHO grade 3 or 4 that showed loss of nuclear ATRX. The samples were drawn from NOA16, a multicentre, single-arm, open-label phase I trial in Germany that tested a mutant IDH1 peptide vaccine in humans for the first time. For immunogenicity testing, the blood drawn at visit V03 was used as the baseline sample. Genomic DNA for TCRB sequencing was extracted from EDTA blood using the DNeasy Blood and Tissue Kit.

The chain was built from TRBV7-2 and TRBJ1-6; 8 central nucleotides agree with TRBD1. The TCR sequence derives from a man between 18 and 29 years old with glioma. The sample here was PBMCs, taken from a glioma patient treated with radiotherapy, temozolomide or both. The nucleotides are TGTGCCAGCAGCTTAGCCCAGACAGGGGTCGAATCACCCCTCCACTTT. This gives the protein CASSLAQTGVESPLHF.